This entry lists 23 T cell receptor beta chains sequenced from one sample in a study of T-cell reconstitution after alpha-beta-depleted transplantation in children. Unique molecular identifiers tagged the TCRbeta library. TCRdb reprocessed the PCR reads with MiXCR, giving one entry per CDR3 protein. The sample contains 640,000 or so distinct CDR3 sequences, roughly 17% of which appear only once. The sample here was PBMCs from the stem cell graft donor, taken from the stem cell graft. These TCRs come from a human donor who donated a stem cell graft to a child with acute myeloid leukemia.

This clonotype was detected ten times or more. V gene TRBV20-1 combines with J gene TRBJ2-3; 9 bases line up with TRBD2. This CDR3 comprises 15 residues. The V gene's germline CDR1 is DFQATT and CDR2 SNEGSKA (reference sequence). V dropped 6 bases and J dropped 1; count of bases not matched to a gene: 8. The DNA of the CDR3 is TGCAGTGCGAGTGCCCAGCGGGGGGGCACAGATACGCAGTATTTT. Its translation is CSASAQRGGTDTQYF.

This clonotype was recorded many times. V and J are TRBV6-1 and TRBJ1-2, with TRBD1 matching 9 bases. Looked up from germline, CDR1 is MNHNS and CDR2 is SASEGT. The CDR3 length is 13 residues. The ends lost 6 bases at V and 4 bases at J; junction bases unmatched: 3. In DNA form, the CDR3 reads TGTGCCAGCAGGAAGGGACAGGGCTATGGCTACACCTTC. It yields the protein CASRKGQGYGYTF.

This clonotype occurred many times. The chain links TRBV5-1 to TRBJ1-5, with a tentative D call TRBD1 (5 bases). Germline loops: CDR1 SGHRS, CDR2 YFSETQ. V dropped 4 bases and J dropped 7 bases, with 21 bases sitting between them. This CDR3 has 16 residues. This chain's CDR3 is CASSMGDLGGGQPQHF. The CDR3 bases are TGCGCCAGCAGCATGGGTGACCTGGGGGGAGGACAGCCCCAGCATTTT. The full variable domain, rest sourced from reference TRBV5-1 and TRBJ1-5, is KAGVTQTPRYLIKTRGQQVTLSCSPISGHRSVSWYQQTPGQGLQFLFEYFSETQRNKGNFPGRFSGRQFSNSRSEMNVSTLELGDSALYLCASSMGDLGGGQPQHFGDGTRLSIL.

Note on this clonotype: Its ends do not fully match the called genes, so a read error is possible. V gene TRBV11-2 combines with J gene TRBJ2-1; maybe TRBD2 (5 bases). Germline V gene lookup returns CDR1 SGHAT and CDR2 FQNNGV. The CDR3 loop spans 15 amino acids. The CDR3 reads CASSPSGIGGNEHFF. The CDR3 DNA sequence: TGTGCCAGCAGCCCCTCCGGGATAGGTGGGAATGAGCACTTCTTC.

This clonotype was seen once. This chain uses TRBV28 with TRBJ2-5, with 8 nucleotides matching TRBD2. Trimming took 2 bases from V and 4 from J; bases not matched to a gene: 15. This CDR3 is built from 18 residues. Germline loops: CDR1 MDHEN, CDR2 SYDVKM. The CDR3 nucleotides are TGTGCCAGCAGTTTACTGCCGGGACTAGGGGTCGGAGGAGAGACCCAGTACTTC. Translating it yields CASSLLPGLGVGGETQYF.

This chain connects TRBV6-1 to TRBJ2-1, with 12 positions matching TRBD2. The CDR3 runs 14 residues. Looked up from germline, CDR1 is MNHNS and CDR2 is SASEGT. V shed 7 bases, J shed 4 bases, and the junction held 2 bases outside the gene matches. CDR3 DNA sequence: TGTGCCAGCATGGGACTAGCGGGTTACAATGAGCAGTTCTTC. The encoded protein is CASMGLAGYNEQFF.

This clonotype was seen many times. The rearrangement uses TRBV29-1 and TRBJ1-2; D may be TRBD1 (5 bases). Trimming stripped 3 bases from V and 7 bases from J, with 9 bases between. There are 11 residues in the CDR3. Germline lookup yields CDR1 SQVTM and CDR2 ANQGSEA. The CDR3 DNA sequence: TGCAGCGTTGAGGGCGGGGGTGGCTACACCTTC. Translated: CSVEGGGGYTF.

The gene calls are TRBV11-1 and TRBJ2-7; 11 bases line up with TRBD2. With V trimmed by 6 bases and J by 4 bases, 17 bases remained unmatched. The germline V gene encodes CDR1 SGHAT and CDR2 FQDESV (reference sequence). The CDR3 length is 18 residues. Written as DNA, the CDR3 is TGTGCCAGCAGACCGGGACTAGCGGACTCCCTACGCTATTACGAGCAGTACTTC. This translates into CASRPGLADSLRYYEQYF.

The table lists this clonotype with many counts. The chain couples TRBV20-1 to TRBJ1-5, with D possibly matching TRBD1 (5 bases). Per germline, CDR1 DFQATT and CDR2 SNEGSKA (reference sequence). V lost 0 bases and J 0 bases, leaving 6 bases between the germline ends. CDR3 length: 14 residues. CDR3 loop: CSARDRDSNQPQHF. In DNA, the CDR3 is TGCAGTGCTAGAGACAGGGATAGCAATCAGCCCCAGCATTTT.

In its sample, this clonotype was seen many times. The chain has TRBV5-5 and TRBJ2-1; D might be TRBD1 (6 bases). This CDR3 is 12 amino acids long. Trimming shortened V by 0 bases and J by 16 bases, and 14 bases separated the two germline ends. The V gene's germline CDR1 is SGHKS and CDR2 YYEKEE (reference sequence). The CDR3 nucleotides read TGTGCCAGCAGCTTGGGGGTGACAGGCCAATTCTTC. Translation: CASSLGVTGQFF. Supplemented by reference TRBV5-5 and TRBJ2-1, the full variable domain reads DAGVTQSPTHLIKTRGQQVTLRCSPISGHKSVSWYQQVLGQGPQFIFQYYEKEERGRGNFPDRFSARQFPNYSSELNVNALLLGDSALYLCASSLGVTGQFFGPGTRLTVL.

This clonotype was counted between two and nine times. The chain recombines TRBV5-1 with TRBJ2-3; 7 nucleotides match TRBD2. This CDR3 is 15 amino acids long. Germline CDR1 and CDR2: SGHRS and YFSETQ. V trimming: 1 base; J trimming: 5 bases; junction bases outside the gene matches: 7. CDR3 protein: CASSLQSGDGDTQYF. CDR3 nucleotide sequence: TGCGCCAGCAGCTTGCAGAGCGGGGACGGAGATACGCAGTATTTT.

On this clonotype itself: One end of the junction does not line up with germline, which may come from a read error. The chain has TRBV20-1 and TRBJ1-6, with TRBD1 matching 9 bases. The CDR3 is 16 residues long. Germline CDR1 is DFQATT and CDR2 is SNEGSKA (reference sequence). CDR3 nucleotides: TGCTGTGCTAGAGAGGCCGGGACAGGGCCGTCTCGGGCCCTCCACTTT. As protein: CCAREAGTGPSRALHF.

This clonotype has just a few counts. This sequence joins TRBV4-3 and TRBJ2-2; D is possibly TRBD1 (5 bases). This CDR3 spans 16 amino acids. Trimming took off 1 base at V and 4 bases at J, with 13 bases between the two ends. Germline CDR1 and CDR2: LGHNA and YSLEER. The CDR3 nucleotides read TGCGCCAGCAGCCAAGGGGTCCAGGGCCCCACCGGGGAGCTGTTTTTT. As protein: CASSQGVQGPTGELFF.

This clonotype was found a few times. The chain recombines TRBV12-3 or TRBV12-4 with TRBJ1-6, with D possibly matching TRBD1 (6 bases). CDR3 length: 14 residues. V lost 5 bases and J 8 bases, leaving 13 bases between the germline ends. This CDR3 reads CASSPDRTYSPLHF. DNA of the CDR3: TGTGCCAGCAGTCCCGACAGGACTTATTCACCCCTCCACTTT.

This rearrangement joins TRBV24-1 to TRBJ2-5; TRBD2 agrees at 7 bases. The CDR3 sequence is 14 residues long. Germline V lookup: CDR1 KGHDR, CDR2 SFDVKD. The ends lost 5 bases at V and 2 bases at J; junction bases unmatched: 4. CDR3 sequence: CATSGGGIQETQYF. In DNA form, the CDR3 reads TGTGCCACCAGTGGGGGAGGGATACAAGAGACCCAGTACTTC.

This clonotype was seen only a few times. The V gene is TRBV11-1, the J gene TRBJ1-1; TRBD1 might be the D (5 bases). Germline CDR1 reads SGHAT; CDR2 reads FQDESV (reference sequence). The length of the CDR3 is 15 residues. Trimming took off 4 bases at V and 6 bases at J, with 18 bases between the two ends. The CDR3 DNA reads TGTGCCAGCAGCTCCTTAGTGCAGGGAGCCGCTGAAGCTTTCTTT. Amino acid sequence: CASSSLVQGAAEAFF.

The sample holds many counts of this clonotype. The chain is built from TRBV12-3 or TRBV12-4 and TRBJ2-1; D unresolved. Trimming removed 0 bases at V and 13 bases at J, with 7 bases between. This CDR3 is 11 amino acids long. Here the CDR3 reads CASSLARPQFF. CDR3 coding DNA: TGTGCCAGCAGTTTAGCGCGGCCACAGTTCTTC.

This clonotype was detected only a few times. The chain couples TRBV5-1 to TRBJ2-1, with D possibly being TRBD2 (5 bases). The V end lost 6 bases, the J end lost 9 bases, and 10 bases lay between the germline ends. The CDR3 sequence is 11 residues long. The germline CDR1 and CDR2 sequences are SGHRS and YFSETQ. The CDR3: CASKIEGEQFF. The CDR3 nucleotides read TGCGCCAGCAAAATAGAGGGTGAGCAGTTCTTC.

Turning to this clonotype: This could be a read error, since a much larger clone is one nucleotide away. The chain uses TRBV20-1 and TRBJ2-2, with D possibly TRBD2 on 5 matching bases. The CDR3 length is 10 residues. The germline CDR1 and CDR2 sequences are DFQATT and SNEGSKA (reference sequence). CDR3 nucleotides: TGCGGTGAGCGGAGCGGGGAGCTGTTTTTT. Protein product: CGERSGELFF.

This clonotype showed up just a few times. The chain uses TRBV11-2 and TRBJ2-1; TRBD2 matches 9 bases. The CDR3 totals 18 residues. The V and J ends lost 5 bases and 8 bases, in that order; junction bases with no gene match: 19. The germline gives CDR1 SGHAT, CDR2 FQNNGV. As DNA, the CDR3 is TGTGCCAGCAGCGCGGAAGCCCCGTGGGAGCGGGGGGTCCATGAGCAGTTCTTC. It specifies CASSAEAPWERGVHEQFF.

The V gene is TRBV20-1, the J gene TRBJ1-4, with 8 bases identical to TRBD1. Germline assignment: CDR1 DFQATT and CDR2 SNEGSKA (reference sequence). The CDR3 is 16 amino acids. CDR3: CCAPQRTGPNNEKLFF. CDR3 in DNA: TGCTGCGCCCCGCAGAGGACAGGGCCTAATAATGAAAAACTGTTTTTT.

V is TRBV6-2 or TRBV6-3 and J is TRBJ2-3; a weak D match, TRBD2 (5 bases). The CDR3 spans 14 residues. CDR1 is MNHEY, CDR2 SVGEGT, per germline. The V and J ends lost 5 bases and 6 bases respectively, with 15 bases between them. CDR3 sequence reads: CASSGRTRRDTQYF. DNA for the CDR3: TGTGCCAGCAGTGGGCGGACTCGCCGGGATACGCAGTATTTT.

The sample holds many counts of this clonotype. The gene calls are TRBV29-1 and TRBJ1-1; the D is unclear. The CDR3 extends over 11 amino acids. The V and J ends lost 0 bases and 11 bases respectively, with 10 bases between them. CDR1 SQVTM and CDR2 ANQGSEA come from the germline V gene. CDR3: CSVEEPGKAFF. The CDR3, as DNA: TGCAGCGTTGAAGAGCCGGGCAAGGCTTTCTTT.